Listed below are T cell receptor beta chains from one sample, sequenced in a study of technical replicates of blood from several donors. TCRdb's table, derived via immunoSEQ multiplex PCR, lists solely in-frame clones and lacks some. The sample consists of 15,000 to 20,000 clones, around 86% of them appearing once. The sample taken for sequencing was PBMCs. The receptors come from a human donor in good health. Each CDR3 is given with its conserved first and last residue. A D gene is named only where the DNA matches it firmly. A row's size may be missing; if present it is once, few, many or a size class.

D gene	V gene	clone size	J gene	CDR3 DNA	CDR3 protein
TRBD1	TRBV19	once	TRBJ2-7	TGTGCCAGTAGTATAAGGACAGGGTTAGCCTACGAGCAGTACTTC	CASSIRTGLAYEQYF
TRBD1	TRBV7-2	NA	TRBJ1-4	TGTGCCAGCAGCTCGAAACAGGGGGAAGGAGAAAAACTGTTTTTT	CASSSKQGEGEKLFF
NA	TRBV5-6	NA	TRBJ1-4	TGTGCCAGCAGCTATAGGACAAATAATGAAAAACTGTTTTTT	CASSYRTNNEKLFF
NA	TRBV18	NA	TRBJ1-1	TGTGCCAGCTCACCACCCACATTCGGGGGGAACACTGAAGCTTTCTTT	CASSPPTFGGNTEAFF
NA	TRBV5-4	NA	TRBJ2-1	TGTGCCAGCACCGACAGGAGCTCCTACAATGAGCAGTTCTTC	CASTDRSSYNEQFF
TRBD1	TRBV30	NA	TRBJ1-1	TGTGCCTGGAGTGTCGGGACAGTTGAAGCTTTCTTT	CAWSVGTVEAFF
TRBD2	TRBV7-9	once	TRBJ2-1	TGTGCCAGCAGCTCCACTAGCGTTCCCTACAATGAGCAGTTCTTC	CASSSTSVPYNEQFF
TRBD1	TRBV29-1	once	TRBJ2-3	TGCAGCGTGGCCCCGGACAGGTTCGGAGATACGCAGTATTTT	CSVAPDRFGDTQYF
TRBD1	TRBV27	NA	TRBJ1-4	TGTGCCAGCAGTTTATTTGCAGGGGGCTATGAAAAACTGTTTTTT	CASSLFAGGYEKLFF
NA	TRBV14	NA	TRBJ1-3	TGTGCCAGCAGCCGCGGGACCGCTGGAAACACCATATATTTT	CASSRGTAGNTIYF
NA	TRBV2	few	TRBJ1-4	TGTGCCAGCAGTGAATATAGGGGTGAAAAACTGTTTTTT	CASSEYRGEKLFF